This T cell receptor (beta chain) was sequenced in a study of blood T cell repertoires in COVID-19. Study context: Researchers got acute and convalescent COVID-19 samples from the United States, Italy and Spain. The cDNA or gDNA used as material had been derived from T cells, B-cell-depleted T cells, or PBMCs.

Trimming took 0 bases from V and 4 from J, leaving 12 bases between them. CDR1 and CDR2 (germline): KGHSH, LQKENI. There are 15 residues in the CDR3. This clone was counted once. The authors' processing: Reference gene primers were amplified, and this amplification served to estimate nucleated cell counts. Clones were sequenced by immunoSEQ multiplex PCR, and TCRdb holds only the in-frame ones, with some missing. V and J calls and clone size are copied from that table; D and trimming were computed from the DNA. The sample holds 130,000 or so clones, more than 70% seen once. V is TRBV18 and J is TRBJ1-2; no clear D gene. The receptor's source is a man in his fifties with acute or convalescent COVID-19. Sample: peripheral blood. Here the CDR3 DNA reads TGTGCCAGCTCACCACCGAGGGCCCTAGGCTATGGCTACACCTTC. This sequence encodes CASSPPRALGYGYTF. The variable domain in full, completed from reference TRBV18 and TRBJ1-2, reads NAGVMQNPRHLVRRRGQEARLRCSPMKGHSHVYWYRQLPEEGLKFMVYLQKENIIDESGMPKERFSAEFPKEGPSILRIQQVVRGDSAAYFCASSPPRALGYGYTFGSGTRLTVV.